Following are 30 T cell receptor beta chains from one sample sequenced in a study of post-analysis software for immune sequencing data. The antigens for these receptors are not known. cDNA libraries of TCR beta carried unique molecular identifiers. In TCRdb, the PCR reads were re-called with MiXCR into one record per CDR3 protein. The data contain some 690,000 distinct CDR3 sequences, just under 30% of them singletons. General study findings and limits: When patients were compared with controls, five TRBV segments were more frequent, TRBV5-6, TRBV5-1 and TRBV20-1 among them.

Sequenced sample: blood. The receptors shown here come from a girl between 10 and 17 years old with multiple sclerosis.

The V call is TRBV20-1, the J call TRBJ1-5; 10 positions agree with TRBD1. J was trimmed by 2 bases and V by 3 bases; bases with no gene match: 1. This CDR3 contains 14 residues. From germline, CDR1 is DFQATT and CDR2 SNEGSKA (reference sequence). CDR3 sequence: CSARGTGGNQPQHF. The CDR3 coding sequence is TGCAGTGCTAGGGGGACAGGGGGCAATCAGCCCCAGCATTTT.

V is TRBV4-1 and J is TRBJ1-1, with TRBD1 as a possible D gene (6 bases). Germline V CDR1 and CDR2: MGHRA, YSYEKL. V was clipped by 4 bases and J by 0 bases, with 12 bases between them. This CDR3 has 15 residues. This chain's CDR3 is CASSRDTGMNTEAFF. Here the CDR3 DNA reads TGCGCCAGCAGCCGAGACACAGGGATGAACACTGAAGCTTTCTTT.

Comments on this clonotype: At one boundary the junction diverges from the germline segment, which might be a read error. This CDR3 reads CACSPSSGQMVNEQFF. The CDR3, as DNA: TGTGCCTGCAGCCCATCTTCAGGACAAATGGTCAATGAGCAGTTCTTC. The chain has TRBV7-9 and TRBJ2-1; TRBD1 is a possible D gene (5 bases). Germline V gives CDR1 SEHNR, CDR2 FQNEAQ (reference sequence). CDR3 length equals 16 residues.

This clonotype has at least ten counts. The gene calls are TRBV12-3 or TRBV12-4 and TRBJ2-3; the D gene could be TRBD1 or TRBD2 (5 bases each). Trimming shortened V by 7 bases and J by 2 bases, and 16 bases separated the two germline ends. The CDR3 contains 15 residues. The CDR3 DNA sequence: TGTGCCAGCATTAATAGTGGGGACCCCACAGATACGCAGTATTTT. This gives the protein CASINSGDPTDTQYF.

The chain is built from TRBV7-9 and TRBJ2-1; D perhaps matches TRBD2 (6 bases). The CDR3 length is 15 residues. From germline, CDR1 is SEHNR and CDR2 FQNEAQ (reference sequence). V was shortened by 5 bases and J by 8 bases, with 19 bases between the two germline ends. CDR3 loop: CASSDRDLRAYEQFF. The CDR3 nucleotides are TGTGCCAGCAGCGACCGGGACTTACGAGCGTATGAGCAGTTCTTC.

Concerning this clonotype: A much larger clone is a single base away; this may be a read error. The chain recombines TRBV7-2 with TRBJ2-3; 9 nucleotides match TRBD2. V shed 4 bases, J shed 0 bases, and the junction held 8 bases outside the gene matches. Germline values: CDR1 SGHTA, CDR2 FQGNSA. The CDR3 length is 17 residues. The CDR3 DNA follows: TGTACCAGCAGCTGGGGGTTGGGGACTAGCAGCACAGATACGCAGTATTTT. Protein product: CTSSWGLGTSSTDTQYF.

Turning to this clonotype: It may be a read error: a sequence one base away is much more abundant. This sequence joins TRBV5-1 and TRBJ2-1; 13 bases are a match to TRBD2. The CDR3 is 15 residues long. Germline V lookup: CDR1 SGHRS, CDR2 YFSETQ. V was pared by 10 bases and J by 6 bases, with 10 bases of the junction left unmatched. The CDR3 DNA reads TGCGCCGGCAACCTATGGACTAGCGGGAGCAATGAGCAGTTCTTC. Amino acid sequence: CAGNLWTSGSNEQFF.

This clonotype has a handful of counts. The chain recombines TRBV4-1 with TRBJ1-6; no reliable D call. The germline CDR1 and CDR2 sequences are MGHRA and YSYEKL. CDR3 length: 16 residues. The germline V and J ends were trimmed by 4 bases and 7 bases, with 17 bases remaining between them. In DNA, the CDR3 is TGCGCCAGCAGCCTCGGGGTACCCCTGGGAAATTCACCCCTCCACTTT. It yields the protein CASSLGVPLGNSPLHF.

The sample holds a few counts of this clonotype. The rearrangement links TRBV20-1 to TRBJ2-1, with D possibly called TRBD1 or TRBD2 (5 bases each). CDR3 length equals 14 residues. CDR1 is DFQATT and CDR2 is SNEGSKA in the germline V gene (reference sequence). V was pared by 4 bases and J by 4 bases, with 14 bases between. DNA of the CDR3: TGCAGTGCTAACCGGGACCCCGCGTACAATGAGCAGTTCTTC. Its protein product is CSANRDPAYNEQFF.

V gene TRBV20-1 combines with J gene TRBJ1-2, with D tentatively TRBD1 (5 bases). Germline-derived CDR1 and CDR2 are DFQATT and SNEGSKA (reference sequence). This CDR3 has 15 amino acids. With 5 bases removed from V and 2 bases from J, the gap between germline ends came to 18 bases. Here the CDR3 DNA reads TGCAGTGCTTGGGGTGTTCCGGGACGGAACTATGGCTACACCTTC. Its protein product is CSAWGVPGRNYGYTF.

The V gene is TRBV6-2 or TRBV6-3, the J gene TRBJ1-5; D is ambiguous. CDR1 is MNHEY and CDR2 is SVGEGT in the germline V gene. The CDR3 totals 15 residues. V lost 6 bases, J lost 2 bases, and 14 bases lay in between. The CDR3 bases are TGTGCCAGCAGACTCATCCGTAACCGCAATCAGCCCCAGCATTTT. Residues: CASRLIRNRNQPQHF.

The chain combines TRBV3-1 with TRBJ1-1; D gene unclear. Deletions cut 4 bases from V and 6 bases from J, with 15 bases between. This CDR3 has 14 amino acids. Germline CDR1 is LGHDT and CDR2 is YNNKEL (reference sequence). The CDR3 spells CASSRQRVVAEAFF. The CDR3 coding sequence is TGTGCCAGCAGCCGTCAAAGGGTGGTCGCTGAAGCTTTCTTT. The variable domain in full, completed from reference TRBV3-1 and TRBJ1-1, reads DTAVSQTPKYLVTQMGNDKSIKCEQNLGHDTMYWYKQDSKKFLKIMFSYNNKELIINETVPNRFSPKSPDKAHLNLHINSLELGDSAVYFCASSRQRVVAEAFFGQGTRLTVV.

V usage is TRBV7-8 and J usage is TRBJ2-7, with 9 bases matching TRBD1. There are 16 residues in the CDR3. The trim removed 1 base at V and 10 bases at J, leaving 14 bases unmatched. In germline, CDR1 is SGHVS, CDR2 FQNEAQ. CDR3 region: CASSLDGTGFGETQYF. Here the CDR3 DNA reads TGTGCCAGCAGCTTAGACGGGACAGGGTTCGGGGAAACCCAGTACTTC.

This chain joins TRBV14 and TRBJ2-1, with a weak D call TRBD2 (7 bases). CDR3 size: 15 residues. V lost 0 bases to trimming and J lost 10 bases, with 16 bases between them. Germline-derived CDR1 and CDR2 are SGHDN and FVKESK. CDR3 sequence reads: CASSQDLRGGEEQFF. CDR3 DNA sequence: TGTGCCAGCAGCCAAGATCTTAGGGGGGGAGAGGAGCAGTTCTTC.

The chain couples TRBV11-2 to TRBJ2-3; 7 nucleotides match TRBD1. This CDR3 spans 15 amino acids. Germline V gene data show CDR1 as SGHAT and CDR2 as FQNNGV. V lost 2 bases to trimming and J lost 6 bases; unmatched junction nucleotides: 8. In nucleotides, the CDR3 is TGTGCCAGCAGCTTATGGCGACAGGGCTACGATACGCAGTATTTT. Translated: CASSLWRQGYDTQYF.

The chain has TRBV12-3 or TRBV12-4 and TRBJ2-3; 7 positions agree with TRBD2. The CDR3 consists of 15 residues. After removal of 6 bases from V and 3 bases from J, the junction contained 9 bases not matched to a gene. The CDR3 loop reads CASRGRGGETDTQYF. The CDR3 DNA follows: TGTGCCAGCAGAGGGAGGGGAGGGGAGACAGATACGCAGTATTTT.

The rearrangement links TRBV6-6 to TRBJ1-4; 7 positions agree with TRBD1. From germline, CDR1 is MNHNY and CDR2 SVGAGI (reference sequence). There are 17 residues in the CDR3. V trimming: 4 bases; J trimming: 4 bases; junction bases outside the gene matches: 12. CDR3 in amino acids: CASSSRGGTALNEKLFF. The DNA for the CDR3 is TGTGCCAGCAGTTCGCGCGGCGGGACAGCACTTAATGAAAAACTGTTTTTT.

This chain uses TRBV7-2 with TRBJ2-3; TRBD2 aligns across 7 bases. The V and J ends lost 2 bases and 6 bases, in that order; junction bases with no gene match: 14. The CDR3 extends over 17 amino acids. Germline CDR1 is SGHTA and CDR2 is FQGNSA. The chain's CDR3 is CTSSLMGGSFRRDTQYF. The CDR3 DNA is TGTACCAGCAGCTTAATGGGCGGGAGCTTCAGGCGGGATACGCAGTATTTT. The full variable domain, rest sourced from reference TRBV7-2 and TRBJ2-3, is GAGVSQSPSNKVTEKGKDVELRCDPISGHTALYWYRQSLGQGLEFLIYFQGNSAPDKSGLPSDRFSAERTGGSVSTLTIQRTQQEDSAVYLCTSSLMGGSFRRDTQYFGPGTRLTVL.

The CDR3 protein is CSARIRTGGDEAFF. In DNA form, the CDR3 reads TGCAGTGCCCGAATCAGGACAGGGGGCGATGAAGCTTTCTTT. This chain links TRBV20-1 with TRBJ1-1; 11 bases agree with TRBD1. V was pared by 6 bases and J by 7 bases, with 10 bases of the junction left unmatched. CDR1 is DFQATT and CDR2 is SNEGSKA in the germline V gene (reference sequence). The CDR3 spans 14 residues.

In this sample, this clonotype turned up a few times. The gene calls are TRBV27 and TRBJ1-5, with D maybe TRBD1 (5 bases). Trimming took 9 bases from V and 7 from J, leaving 22 bases between them. This CDR3 region has 15 residues. Germline V gene lookup returns CDR1 MNHEY and CDR2 SMNVEV (reference sequence). The CDR3 DNA follows: TGTGCCAGTGGGGCCGGGGACCTCTCCGGGCAGCCCCAGCATTTT. This encodes CASGAGDLSGQPQHF.

V gene TRBV18 combines with J gene TRBJ2-3; a possible D gene is TRBD1 (5 bases). V was shortened by 6 bases and J by 1 base, with 17 bases between the two germline ends. The CDR3 is 16 residues long. In germline, CDR1 is KGHSH, CDR2 LQKENI. CDR3 in DNA: TGTGCCAGCTCCCCCCCGCAGGGCGGCGGCACAGATACGCAGTATTTT. Residues: CASSPPQGGGTDTQYF.

This clonotype was observed a handful of times. CDR3 nucleotide sequence: TGTGCCAGCAGTTGGGGCAGGGGGGACATTCAGTACTTC. It yields the protein CASSWGRGDIQYF. The chain joins TRBV6-5 to TRBJ2-4, with TRBD1 as a possible D gene (7 bases). With 4 bases removed from V and 8 bases from J, the gap between germline ends came to 12 bases. Germline V gives CDR1 MNHEY, CDR2 SVGAGI. The CDR3 runs 13 residues.

This clonotype was counted a few times. CDR3 residues: CASTVGRGGPSNQPQHF. The CDR3 nucleotides read TGTGCCAGCACGGTCGGCAGGGGAGGACCTAGCAATCAGCCCCAGCATTTT. The chain employs TRBV6-1 and TRBJ1-5; D may be TRBD1 (6 bases). V was pared by 7 bases and J by 0 bases, with 19 bases between. Germline CDR1 and CDR2: MNHNS and SASEGT. The CDR3 spans 17 residues.

This chain uses TRBV25-1 with TRBJ1-2; a weak D match, TRBD1 (5 bases). This CDR3 region has 12 residues. Trimming took off 3 bases at V and 4 bases at J, with 6 bases between the two ends. Germline loops: CDR1 MGHDK, CDR2 SYGVNS. CDR3 coding DNA: TGTGCCAGCAGTGAGACAGCCTATGGCTACACCTTC. Translated: CASSETAYGYTF.

To note about this clonotype: This may arise from a read error, as a much more abundant clone is one base away. J is TRBJ2-4 and V is TRBV13; D remains unclear. The CDR3 spans 13 residues. Germline assignment: CDR1 PRHDT and CDR2 FYEKMQ (reference sequence). The CDR3 DNA sequence: TGTGCCGGCAGCTCCCAGCCGCAAAACATTCAGTACTTC. Amino acid sequence: CAGSSQPQNIQYF.

This clonotype appeared a few times. This chain links TRBV20-1 with TRBJ2-1; 7 bases match TRBD2. The CDR3 is made up of 14 amino acids. Germline lookup yields CDR1 DFQATT and CDR2 SNEGSKA (reference sequence). Trimming at V came to 1 base and at J to 9 bases, leaving 9 bases not matched to a gene. As DNA, the CDR3 is TGCAGTGCTAGAGTTGGGGGGAGGGCCGCTGAGCAGTTCTTC. Translating gives CSARVGGRAAEQFF.

This clonotype has more than one count but fewer than ten. This rearrangement joins TRBV5-5 to TRBJ2-1; D not certain. The CDR3 runs 14 residues. Germline values: CDR1 SGHKS, CDR2 YYEKEE (reference sequence). V lost 3 bases and J 1 base, leaving 8 bases between the germline ends. CDR3 amino acids: CASSSPVSYNEQFF. CDR3 bases: TGTGCCAGCAGCTCTCCTGTATCCTACAATGAGCAGTTCTTC.

The J gene is TRBJ1-2, the V gene TRBV5-1, with D uncertain. The germline CDR1 and CDR2 sequences are SGHRS and YFSETQ. V lost 0 bases to trimming and J lost 1 base, with 7 bases between them. The CDR3 is made up of 14 amino acids. The CDR3 sequence is CASSLEADNYGYTF. CDR3 bases: TGCGCCAGCAGCTTGGAAGCGGATAACTATGGCTACACCTTC. Full variable domain (remainder filled in from reference TRBV5-1 and TRBJ1-2): KAGVTQTPRYLIKTRGQQVTLSCSPISGHRSVSWYQQTPGQGLQFLFEYFSETQRNKGNFPGRFSGRQFSNSRSEMNVSTLELGDSALYLCASSLEADNYGYTFGSGTRLTVV.

The CDR3: CASSLSWEKLFF. CDR3 coding DNA: TGCGCCAGCAGCTTGTCATGGGAAAAACTGTTTTTT. This chain links TRBV5-1 with TRBJ1-4; D unclear. In germline, CDR1 is SGHRS, CDR2 YFSETQ. Trimming left V 1 base short and J 8 bases short, with 6 bases between. This CDR3 has 12 residues. The complete variable domain, with remaining parts taken from reference TRBV5-1 and TRBJ1-4, reads KAGVTQTPRYLIKTRGQQVTLSCSPISGHRSVSWYQQTPGQGLQFLFEYFSETQRNKGNFPGRFSGRQFSNSRSEMNVSTLELGDSALYLCASSLSWEKLFFGSGTQLSVL.

The chain couples TRBV29-1 to TRBJ2-2; TRBD1 agrees at 8 bases. The CDR3 spans 16 residues. Germline V lookup: CDR1 SQVTM, CDR2 ANQGSEA. J lost 4 bases, V lost 4 bases, and 11 bases had no gene match. The CDR3: CSVGERTGPGTGELFF. The CDR3 nucleotides read TGCAGCGTTGGCGAACGGACAGGGCCAGGCACCGGGGAGCTGTTTTTT.